The 14 T cell receptor beta chains below come from one sample, sequenced in a study of CD8+CD57+ T cells in acquired aplastic anemia. CD8+CD57+ cell expansion had been shown by flow cytometry in patients chosen for sequencing. According to the study, genomic DNA was the template for TCR beta VDJ and CDR3 profiling. TCRdb fed the reads into MiXCR, producing one record per CDR3 protein. The repertoire holds fewer than 80,000 distinct CDR3 sequences, with 60% to 75% as singletons. Sequenced input: sorted CD4+, CD8+, or CD8+CD57+ T cells (not recorded which) from PBMCs. The source is a human donor with aplastic anemia.

The chain combines TRBV20-1 with TRBJ2-3, with 8 bases lining up with TRBD1. J lost 7 bases, V lost 1 base, and 1 base had no gene match. Germline CDR1 and CDR2: DFQATT and SNEGSKA (reference sequence). CDR3 length: 12 residues. The CDR3 nucleotides are TGCAGTGCTAGAGGGACAGGGTATACGCAGTATTTT. Amino acids: CSARGTGYTQYF.

The V gene is TRBV5-1, the J gene TRBJ2-6; 9 nucleotides match TRBD1. The CDR3 is 17 amino acids. Trimming took 1 base from V and 2 from J; bases not matched to a gene: 4. Germline V CDR1 and CDR2: SGHRS, YFSETQ. CDR3 protein: CASSLRTGVAGANVLTF. The CDR3 DNA follows: TGCGCCAGCAGCTTGCGGACAGGGGTCGCTGGGGCCAACGTCCTGACTTTC. Looking up the rest from reference TRBV5-1 and TRBJ2-6 gives the full variable domain: KAGVTQTPRYLIKTRGQQVTLSCSPISGHRSVSWYQQTPGQGLQFLFEYFSETQRNKGNFPGRFSGRQFSNSRSEMNVSTLELGDSALYLCASSLRTGVAGANVLTFGAGSRLTVL.

V usage is TRBV9 and J usage is TRBJ1-6, with 9 bases matching TRBD1. V was clipped by 3 bases and J by 8 bases; unmatched bases: 3. The CDR3 length is 14 residues. The V gene's germline CDR1 is SGDLS and CDR2 YYNGEE. As DNA, the CDR3 is TGTGCCAGCAGCGCGGGACAGGGCCATTCACCCCTCCACTTT. Translating gives CASSAGQGHSPLHF.

On this clonotype: The CDR3 does not close with the conserved phenylalanine or tryptophan, likely indicating a read error. The chain is built from TRBV7-9 and TRBJ2-7; no firm D call. The CDR3 spans 13 residues. CDR1 and CDR2 (germline): SEHNR, FQNEAQ (reference sequence). The DNA of the CDR3 is TGTGCCGGCAGCTTAGTCTTTAGGGACGAGCAGTACTCC. This codes for CAGSLVFRDEQYS.

This rearrangement joins TRBV7-2 to TRBJ1-2; D is uncertain. This CDR3 contains 13 residues. Trimming left V 2 bases short and J 8 bases short, with 12 bases between. Germline CDR1 SGHTA, CDR2 FQGNSA. Here the CDR3 reads CASSLPARGGYTF. The CDR3 nucleotides read TGTGCCAGCAGCTTACCGGCCCGAGGGGGCTACACCTTC.

CDR3 protein: CSVVGGRNYGYTF. In DNA form, the CDR3 reads TGCAGCGTTGTTGGGGGCAGGAACTATGGCTACACCTTC. The rearrangement uses TRBV29-1 and TRBJ1-2; TRBD1 might be the D (6 bases). Per germline, CDR1 SQVTM and CDR2 ANQGSEA. The V gene lost 4 bases and the J gene lost 2 bases, with 11 bases spanning the gap. The CDR3 spans 13 residues.

The chain combines TRBV10-1 with TRBJ2-1, with D possibly being TRBD2 (6 bases). V lost 10 bases, J lost 3 bases, and 22 bases lay in between. Per germline, CDR1 WNHNN and CDR2 SYGVQD (reference sequence). CDR3 length: 16 residues. The CDR3 is CATLFNGGNCYNEQFF. As DNA, the CDR3 is TGCGCCACCCTCTTTAACGGGGGAAATTGCTACAATGAGCAGTTCTTC.

This clonotype was observed many times. This chain connects TRBV7-4 to TRBJ2-1; 11 nucleotides align to TRBD2. Germline CDR1 is SGHVT and CDR2 is SQSDAQ. V dropped 1 base and J dropped 10; count of bases not matched to a gene: 15. The CDR3 runs to 18 residues. The CDR3, as DNA: TGTGCCAGCAGCTTAGGGCCCGGGACTAGCGGAGGGTGGGGGGAGCAGTTCTTC. This codes for CASSLGPGTSGGWGEQFF.

The chain couples TRBV10-3 to TRBJ1-6; 9 nucleotides align to TRBD1. The CDR3 spans 16 residues. V was clipped by 8 bases and J by 9 bases; unmatched bases: 14. Germline-derived CDR1 and CDR2 are ENHRY and SYGVKD. The CDR3 region is CAIAAHGTGKISPLHF. The CDR3 region has the DNA TGTGCCATCGCCGCACACGGGACAGGGAAGATTTCACCCCTCCACTTT.

This clonotype showed up just once. One end of the junction is discordant with germline, which a read error may explain. This CDR3 is CTRSVAGETQYF. The CDR3 DNA sequence: TGTACCAGGAGCGTCGCCGGAGAGACCCAGTACTTC. The chain combines TRBV7-3 with TRBJ2-5; D is undetermined. CDR1 is SGHTA and CDR2 is FQGTGA in the germline V gene. The CDR3 is 12 amino acids.

V usage is TRBV19 and J usage is TRBJ1-3; possible D gene TRBD1, 5 bases. Germline V gene lookup returns CDR1 LNHDA and CDR2 SQIVND (reference sequence). The germline V and J ends were trimmed by 7 bases and 0 bases, with 10 bases remaining between them. The length of the CDR3 is 14 residues. CDR3 amino acids: CASTTGYSGNTIYF. CDR3 DNA: TGTGCCAGTACCACAGGCTACTCTGGAAACACCATATATTTT.

The V and J genes are TRBV30 and TRBJ1-1; no clear D. Trimming left V 8 bases short and J 8 bases short, with 15 bases between. The germline CDR1 and CDR2 sequences are GTSNPN and SVGIG (reference sequence). The CDR3 contains 11 residues. The CDR3 here is CAVTDGREAFF. CDR3 nucleotide sequence: TGTGCCGTTACAGATGGGAGGGAAGCTTTCTTT. The variable domain in full, with the rest retrieved from reference TRBV30 and TRBJ1-1, is SQTIHQWPATLVQPVGSPLSLECTVEGTSNPNLYWYRQAAGRGLQLLFYSVGIGQISSEVPQNLSASRPQDRQFILSSKKLLLSDSGFYLCAVTDGREAFFGQGTRLTVV.

In DNA, the CDR3 is TGTGCCAGCAGTGAAGTGGGGACGGCGATCACCATATATTTT. This encodes CASSEVGTAITIYF. The chain recombines TRBV2 with TRBJ1-3; maybe TRBD1 (5 bases). The V and J ends lost 1 base and 9 bases respectively, with 13 bases between them. This CDR3 contains 14 residues. Germline-derived CDR1 and CDR2 are SNHLY and FYNNEI.

This clonotype was seen more than once but under ten times. V is TRBV7-9 and J is TRBJ1-6; D gene unclear. The ends were cut back, 3 bases at V and 14 bases at J, with 11 bases in the middle. CDR1 SEHNR and CDR2 FQNEAQ come from the germline V gene (reference sequence). This CDR3 is 12 amino acids long. Here the CDR3 reads CASSLVGETLHF. In nucleotides, the CDR3 is TGTGCCAGCAGCTTGGTTGGGGAAACCCTCCACTTT.